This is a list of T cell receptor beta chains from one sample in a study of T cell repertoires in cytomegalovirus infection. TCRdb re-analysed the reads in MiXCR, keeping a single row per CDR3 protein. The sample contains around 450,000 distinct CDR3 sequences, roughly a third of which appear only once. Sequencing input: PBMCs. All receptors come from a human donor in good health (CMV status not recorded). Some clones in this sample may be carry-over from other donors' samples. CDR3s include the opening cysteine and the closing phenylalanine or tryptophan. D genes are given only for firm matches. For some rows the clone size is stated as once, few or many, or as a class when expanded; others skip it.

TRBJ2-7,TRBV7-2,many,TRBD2,CASSLGLAGGQYEQYF,TGTGCCAGCAGCTTAGGGCTAGCGGGGGGGCAGTATGAGCAGTACTTC
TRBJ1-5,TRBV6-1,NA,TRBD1,CAISMTQGANIGNQPQHF,TGTGCCATCAGTATGACACAGGGGGCTAATATAGGAAATCAGCCCCAGCATTTT
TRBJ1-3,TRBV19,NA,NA,CASSATTSGIGSIYF,TGTGCCAGTAGTGCCACCACGTCGGGCATCGGCTCCATATATTTT
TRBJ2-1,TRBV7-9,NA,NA,CARSPSRRDPSGNEQFF,TGTGCCAGAAGCCCCTCTCGACGAGACCCCTCGGGGAATGAGCAGTTCTTC
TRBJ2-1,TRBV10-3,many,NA,CAISELEGNEQFF,TGTGCCATCAGTGAGCTCGAGGGAAATGAGCAGTTCTTC
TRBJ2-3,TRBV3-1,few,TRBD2,CASSRLAGRADTQYF,TGTGCCAGCAGTCGACTAGCGGGCCGTGCAGATACGCAGTATTTT
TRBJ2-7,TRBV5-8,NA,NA,CASSLGWISSYEQYF,TGTGCCAGCAGCTTGGGTTGGATCAGCTCCTACGAGCAGTACTTC
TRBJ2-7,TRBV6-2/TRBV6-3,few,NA,CASSTAYEQYF,TGTGCCAGCAGTACTGCCTACGAGCAGTACTTC
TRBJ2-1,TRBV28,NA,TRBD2,CASSAPRGAGGRNEQFF,TGTGCCAGCAGTGCCCCGCGGGGAGCGGGGGGGAGGAATGAGCAGTTCTTC
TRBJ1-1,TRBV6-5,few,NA,CASSYGGPSEAFF,TGTGCCAGCAGTTACGGGGGACCTTCTGAAGCTTTCTTT
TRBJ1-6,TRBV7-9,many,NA,CASSSDGSSYNSPLHF,TGTGCCAGCAGCTCAGACGGGAGCTCCTATAATTCACCCCTCCACTTT
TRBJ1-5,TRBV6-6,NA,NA,CYSSYPSAQHF,TGTTACAGCAGTTACCCCTCGGCCCAGCATTTT
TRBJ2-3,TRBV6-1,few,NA,CASSHTTGPVGRLTDTQYF,TGTGCCAGCAGCCATACGACAGGCCCCGTGGGAAGACTCACAGATACGCAGTATTTT
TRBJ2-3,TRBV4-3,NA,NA,CASSQVVSLAPTDTQYF,TGCGCCAGCAGCCAAGTTGTATCCCTAGCGCCTACAGATACGCAGTATTTT
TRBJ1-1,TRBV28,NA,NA,CSSIKAGGLGTEAFF,TGTTCCAGCATCAAAGCCGGGGGGCTAGGCACTGAAGCTTTCTTT
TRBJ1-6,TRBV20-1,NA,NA,CSARVEVRGEGYNSPLHF,TGCAGTGCTAGAGTGGAAGTGCGAGGGGAGGGCTATAATTCACCCCTCCACTTT
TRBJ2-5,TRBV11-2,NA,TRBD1,CASSLEGTALQETQYF,TGTGCCAGCAGCTTAGAAGGGACAGCGCTTCAAGAGACCCAGTACTTC